The TCR beta chain under discussion was sequenced for a study of beta chain features in type 1 diabetes. Overall study results and limits: Shorter TCRB CDR3s, moderately but significantly so, were found in Type 1 diabetes patients in all four CD4+ subsets. Since sequencing was performed on cDNA, cells with high TCR expression could be over-represented.

Expressed TCRB transcripts were sequenced because the entire RNA isolate underwent reverse transcription. Naive, central memory and regulatory T cell samples produced a mean of around 4 million reads. TCRdb keeps only in-frame clones here, not all; method: immunoSEQ multiplex PCR. The repertoire consists of around 58,000 clones, with about 60% occurring once and the leading ten covering around 2.2%. This clone is a singleton in its sample. Antigen unknown. The CDR3 is made up of 17 amino acids. J was trimmed by 3 bases and V by 2 bases; bases with no gene match: 9. Per the germline V gene, CDR1 is KGHSH and CDR2 is LQKENI.

The chain recombines TRBV18 with TRBJ2-7; 11 bases line up with TRBD2. This TCR was sampled from a woman between 18 and 29 years old in good health. Sequencing was carried out using Tregs from blood. The CDR3 DNA reads as TGTGCCAGCTCACCAATAAGGGGGACTAGCGGCCACTACGAGCAGTACTTC. It translates to CASSPIRGTSGHYEQYF. The variable domain in full, with the rest retrieved from reference TRBV18 and TRBJ2-7, is NAGVMQNPRHLVRRRGQEARLRCSPMKGHSHVYWYRQLPEEGLKFMVYLQKENIIDESGMPKERFSAEFPKEGPSILRIQQVVRGDSAAYFCASSPIRGTSGHYEQYFGPGTRLTVT.